These T cell receptor beta chains were read from a single sample in a study of blood T cell repertoires in COVID-19. This table comes from immunoSEQ multiplex PCR, and its TCRdb copy is limited to in-frame clones, with some not included. The sample holds roughly 200,000 clones, 90% to 95% seen once. Sequenced input: peripheral blood. The receptors were gathered from a man aged 30 to 39 with COVID-19, enrolled during active disease. CDR3s include the opening cysteine and the closing phenylalanine or tryptophan. Each record gives: V gene, J gene, D gene, clone size, CDR3 length, CDR3 DNA, CDR3 protein. The D gene is left open where the match is weak. Size tells how often a clone was seen (once, few, many) or the class of an expanded clone, and some rows leave it out.

v_gene: TRBV10-2; j_gene: TRBJ1-1; d_gene: -; abundance: -; len: 12; CDR3nt: TGCGCCAGCACATCCATGAACACTGAAGCTTTCTTT; CDR3aa: CASTSMNTEAFF
v_gene: TRBV3-1/TRBV3-2; j_gene: TRBJ2-5; d_gene: -; abundance: -; len: 14; CDR3nt: TGTGCCAGCAGCCAGGGGTCGCTGGGAGGGACCCAGTACTTC; CDR3aa: CASSQGSLGGTQYF
v_gene: TRBV5-6; j_gene: TRBJ2-5; d_gene: TRBD1; abundance: -; len: 16; CDR3nt: TGTGCCAGCAGCTTGGTGGGACAGGGGTTTCAAGAGACCCAGTACTTC; CDR3aa: CASSLVGQGFQETQYF
v_gene: TRBV13; j_gene: TRBJ2-7; d_gene: -; abundance: -; len: 16; CDR3nt: TGTGCCAGCAGCTCGACCCACCCCGGGAGTTCCTACGAGCAGTACTTC; CDR3aa: CASSSTHPGSSYEQYF
v_gene: TRBV1; j_gene: TRBJ1-1; d_gene: -; abundance: -; len: 17; CDR3nt: TGCACCAGCAGCCAGGTGACAGAAATCTCCATGAACACTGAAGCTTTCTTT; CDR3aa: CTSSQVTEISMNTEAFF
v_gene: TRBV12-5; j_gene: TRBJ1-5; d_gene: TRBD1; abundance: -; len: 15; CDR3nt: TGTGCTAGTGGGACGACAGGGGGGAGCAATCAGCCCCAGCATTTT; CDR3aa: CASGTTGGSNQPQHF
v_gene: TRBV19; j_gene: TRBJ2-7; d_gene: TRBD1; abundance: -; len: 15; CDR3nt: TGTGCCAGTAGTATCTTGGGACAGGGGTCGGACGAGCAGTACTTC; CDR3aa: CASSILGQGSDEQYF
v_gene: TRBV9; j_gene: TRBJ1-6; d_gene: -; abundance: -; len: 14; CDR3nt: TGTGCCAGCAGCGTAACGGGGGGTAATTCACCCCTCCACTTT; CDR3aa: CASSVTGGNSPLHF
v_gene: TRBV4-1; j_gene: TRBJ1-2; d_gene: TRBD1; abundance: once; len: 14; CDR3nt: TGCGCCAGCAGCCAAGATGGGACAGGGAATGGCTACACCTTC; CDR3aa: CASSQDGTGNGYTF
v_gene: TRBV5-1; j_gene: TRBJ2-6; d_gene: -; abundance: -; len: 16; CDR3nt: TGCGCCAGCAGCTCGGGTCGGTCACCTGGGGCCAACGTCCTGACTTTC; CDR3aa: CASSSGRSPGANVLTF
v_gene: TRBV7-6; j_gene: TRBJ1-3; d_gene: -; abundance: -; len: 15; CDR3nt: TGTGCCAGCAGCTTAAGCGGCGGCCCCCGAAACACCATATATTTT; CDR3aa: CASSLSGGPRNTIYF
v_gene: TRBV7-2; j_gene: TRBJ2-7; d_gene: TRBD1; abundance: -; len: 15; CDR3nt: TGTGCCAGCAGCTCCGCCGGGACAGGGTCCTACGAGCAGTACTTC; CDR3aa: CASSSAGTGSYEQYF
v_gene: TRBV10-2; j_gene: TRBJ1-2; d_gene: TRBD1; abundance: once; len: 16; CDR3nt: TGCGCCAGCAGTGAGAGTCAGGGGGCGCGGGACTATGGCTACACCTTC; CDR3aa: CASSESQGARDYGYTF
v_gene: TRBV18; j_gene: TRBJ2-7; d_gene: TRBD1; abundance: -; len: 15; CDR3nt: TGTGCCAGCTCACCACCCGGGACAGGGGCTTTGGAGCAGTACTTC; CDR3aa: CASSPPGTGALEQYF
v_gene: TRBV7-9; j_gene: TRBJ1-2; d_gene: TRBD1; abundance: -; len: 16; CDR3nt: TGTGCCAGCAGCTTAGGGCGACAGGGGGCAGGAGGAGGCTACACCTTC; CDR3aa: CASSLGRQGAGGGYTF
v_gene: TRBV2; j_gene: TRBJ1-3; d_gene: TRBD1; abundance: -; len: 14; CDR3nt: TGTGCCAGCAGAGGACAGGGCAGCGGAAACACCATATATTTT; CDR3aa: CASRGQGSGNTIYF
v_gene: TRBV4-2; j_gene: TRBJ1-1; d_gene: -; abundance: -; len: 17; CDR3nt: TGTGCCAGCAGCCAGCTACCTGGGGGACACCAGAACACTGAAGCTTTCTTT; CDR3aa: CASSQLPGGHQNTEAFF
v_gene: TRBV7-2; j_gene: TRBJ1-3; d_gene: TRBD1; abundance: -; len: 15; CDR3nt: TGTGCCAGCAGTCTGGACAGGGTCTCTGGAAACACCATATATTTT; CDR3aa: CASSLDRVSGNTIYF
v_gene: TRBV5-6; j_gene: TRBJ2-1; d_gene: TRBD1; abundance: -; len: 16; CDR3nt: TGTGCCAGCAGCTCCCGAACAGGGGGCTCCTACAATGAGCAGTTCTTC; CDR3aa: CASSSRTGGSYNEQFF
v_gene: TRBV20-1; j_gene: TRBJ1-1; d_gene: -; abundance: -; len: 10; CDR3nt: TGCAGTGCTAGAGGGGGCCGAGCTTTCTTT; CDR3aa: CSARGGRAFF
v_gene: TRBV2; j_gene: TRBJ1-6; d_gene: -; abundance: once; len: 13; CDR3nt: TGTGCCAGCAGTGAGGGGCTTGGATCACCCCTCCACTTT; CDR3aa: CASSEGLGSPLHF
v_gene: TRBV10-3; j_gene: TRBJ2-7; d_gene: TRBD1; abundance: -; len: 15; CDR3nt: TGTGCCATCAGTGGGCCGGGACAGGGGGCCTCCGAGCAGTACTTC; CDR3aa: CAISGPGQGASEQYF
v_gene: TRBV11-3; j_gene: TRBJ1-5; d_gene: TRBD1; abundance: -; len: 19; CDR3nt: TGTGCCAGCAGCTCGGGGGACAGGGTCGGTACTTGGAGCAATCAGCCCCAGCATTTT; CDR3aa: CASSSGDRVGTWSNQPQHF
v_gene: TRBV14; j_gene: TRBJ1-1; d_gene: TRBD1; abundance: -; len: 14; CDR3nt: TGTGCCAGCAGCCTGAAACGACAGGGAACTGAAGCTTTCTTT; CDR3aa: CASSLKRQGTEAFF
v_gene: TRBV11-2; j_gene: TRBJ1-1; d_gene: TRBD1; abundance: -; len: 15; CDR3nt: TGTGCCAGCAGCTTAGGGGACAGGGTGGGGACTGAAGCTTTCTTT; CDR3aa: CASSLGDRVGTEAFF
v_gene: TRBV5-6; j_gene: TRBJ2-3; d_gene: TRBD1; abundance: -; len: 15; CDR3nt: TGTGCCAGCAGCTACTCAGGGGGCAACACAGATACGCAGTATTTT; CDR3aa: CASSYSGGNTDTQYF
v_gene: TRBV5-5; j_gene: TRBJ1-2; d_gene: TRBD1; abundance: -; len: 14; CDR3nt: TGTGCCAGCAGCCGAACAGGGGGCGCGGCGGGCTACACCTTC; CDR3aa: CASSRTGGAAGYTF
v_gene: TRBV14; j_gene: TRBJ2-7; d_gene: -; abundance: -; len: 14; CDR3nt: TGTGCCAGCACGGGTACGGCAGGGGCCTACGAGCAGTACTTC; CDR3aa: CASTGTAGAYEQYF
v_gene: TRBV6-7; j_gene: TRBJ2-1; d_gene: TRBD2; abundance: -; len: 16; CDR3nt: TGTGCCAGCAGTTATCGGAACCTAGCGGGGAGGAGACCGCAGTTCTTC; CDR3aa: CASSYRNLAGRRPQFF
v_gene: TRBV2; j_gene: TRBJ1-1; d_gene: -; abundance: -; len: 14; CDR3nt: TGTGCCAGCAGTGAGCAGGGAATGGACACTGAAGCTTTCTTT; CDR3aa: CASSEQGMDTEAFF
v_gene: TRBV7-9; j_gene: TRBJ2-1; d_gene: -; abundance: -; len: 13; CDR3nt: TGTGCCAGCAGCCACCGCGGATTCAATGAGCAGTTCTTC; CDR3aa: CASSHRGFNEQFF
v_gene: TRBV5-4; j_gene: TRBJ1-6; d_gene: -; abundance: -; len: 16; CDR3nt: TGTGCCAGCAGCTTGGGGCGGCAGACCCTTAATTCACCCCTCCACTTT; CDR3aa: CASSLGRQTLNSPLHF
v_gene: TRBV7-3; j_gene: TRBJ2-3; d_gene: TRBD1; abundance: -; len: 14; CDR3nt: TGTGCCAGCAGCTTGGGACAGAATTCGTATACGCAGTATTTT; CDR3aa: CASSLGQNSYTQYF
v_gene: TRBV4-1; j_gene: TRBJ2-1; d_gene: TRBD2; abundance: -; len: 16; CDR3nt: TGCGCCAGCAGCCAAGCCGCTGGTCGAGCGGGGGGTCTGCAGTTCTTC; CDR3aa: CASSQAAGRAGGLQFF
v_gene: TRBV7-9; j_gene: TRBJ2-7; d_gene: TRBD1; abundance: -; len: 16; CDR3nt: TGTGCCAGCAGCTCACCTACAGGGGGCGATGGGTTCGAGCAGTACTTC; CDR3aa: CASSSPTGGDGFEQYF
v_gene: TRBV5-4; j_gene: TRBJ1-4; d_gene: -; abundance: once; len: 16; CDR3nt: TGTGCCAGCAGCCCGGGCGGCCAGGCGGGTAATGAAAAACTGTTTTTT; CDR3aa: CASSPGGQAGNEKLFF
v_gene: TRBV7-9; j_gene: TRBJ1-2; d_gene: -; abundance: -; len: 11; CDR3nt: TGTGCCAGCAGTCGGACAGTTGGCTACACCTTC; CDR3aa: CASSRTVGYTF
v_gene: TRBV7-2; j_gene: TRBJ1-2; d_gene: -; abundance: -; len: 14; CDR3nt: TGTGCCAGCAGCTTAGGAGGCTTTAACTATGGCTACACCTTC; CDR3aa: CASSLGGFNYGYTF
v_gene: TRBV29-1; j_gene: TRBJ1-4; d_gene: -; abundance: -; len: 11; CDR3nt: TGCAGCGTTGGGGGAGACCAGGAAGTGTTTTTT; CDR3aa: CSVGGDQEVFF
v_gene: TRBV11-2; j_gene: TRBJ2-2; d_gene: TRBD2; abundance: -; len: 17; CDR3nt: TGTGCCAGCAGCTTAGGAAGACCTAGCGGGGTCGCCGGGGAGCTGTTTTTT; CDR3aa: CASSLGRPSGVAGELFF
v_gene: TRBV11-2; j_gene: TRBJ1-1; d_gene: -; abundance: once; len: 15; CDR3nt: TGTGCCAGCAGCCGGCCCCAGGGGTGGTGGACTGAAGCTTTCTTT; CDR3aa: CASSRPQGWWTEAFF
v_gene: TRBV12-3/TRBV12-4; j_gene: TRBJ2-3; d_gene: TRBD2; abundance: -; len: 12; CDR3nt: TGTGCCAGCACCACTAGCGCAGATACGCAGTATTTT; CDR3aa: CASTTSADTQYF
v_gene: TRBV9; j_gene: TRBJ2-3; d_gene: -; abundance: -; len: 15; CDR3nt: TGTGCCAGCACCATCGGGGCGGGGATCGCAGATACGCAGTATTTT; CDR3aa: CASTIGAGIADTQYF
v_gene: TRBV7-2; j_gene: TRBJ1-5; d_gene: TRBD1; abundance: -; len: 14; CDR3nt: TGTGCCAGCAGCTCGGACAGGGGGCATCAGCCCCAGCATTTT; CDR3aa: CASSSDRGHQPQHF
v_gene: TRBV4-1; j_gene: TRBJ2-2; d_gene: TRBD1; abundance: once; len: 18; CDR3nt: TGCGCCAGCAGCCAAAACGGGATCGACAGGGGGCTTACCGGGGAGCTGTTTTTT; CDR3aa: CASSQNGIDRGLTGELFF
v_gene: TRBV14; j_gene: TRBJ1-2; d_gene: -; abundance: -; len: 15; CDR3nt: TGTGCCAGCAGCCTATACACAGGCGCCCTTGACGGCTACACCTTC; CDR3aa: CASSLYTGALDGYTF
v_gene: TRBV5-5; j_gene: TRBJ1-6; d_gene: -; abundance: -; len: 14; CDR3nt: TGTGCCAGCAGCCTGGTTGGGCCCAATTCACCCCTCCACTTT; CDR3aa: CASSLVGPNSPLHF
v_gene: TRBV16; j_gene: TRBJ2-5; d_gene: -; abundance: -; len: 15; CDR3nt: TGTGCCAGCAGCCAATCTAGTGGTCACCAAGAGACCCAGTACTTC; CDR3aa: CASSQSSGHQETQYF
v_gene: TRBV15; j_gene: TRBJ1-1; d_gene: -; abundance: once; len: 14; CDR3nt: TGTGCCACCAGCCCCCGAAGGAGAGGGACTGAAGCTTTCTTT; CDR3aa: CATSPRRRGTEAFF
v_gene: TRBV20-1; j_gene: TRBJ2-3; d_gene: -; abundance: once; len: 15; CDR3nt: TGCAGTGCTAGTCAGGGGCTAGCGGCAACAGATACGCAGTATTTT; CDR3aa: CSASQGLAATDTQYF
v_gene: TRBV6-1; j_gene: TRBJ1-4; d_gene: -; abundance: -; len: 16; CDR3nt: TGTGCCAGCAGTGAAGTTGGGTCAGGACTAAATGAAAAACTGTTTTTT; CDR3aa: CASSEVGSGLNEKLFF